The entry below gives a single TCR beta chain sequence along with its context. Its antigen remains unknown. The sample belongs to a study of cytomegalovirus exposure and HLA in healthy donors. Study conclusions and caveats: In a later analysis, the majority of CMV-associated beta chains seemingly showed HLA restriction. In a later analysis, across HLA loci, associated TCR counts were highest for DRB1, lowest for HLA-C. Per published accounts, TCR beta sequences correctly predicted the HLA-A and HLA-B alleles of most subjects. For TCR beta chains, V- and J-gene trimming was later linked to a missense DCLRE1C variant.

The germline V gene has CDR1 MNHNS and CDR2 SASEGT. The CDR3 contains 15 residues. V was cut by 5 bases and J by 4 bases, with 14 bases left in between. This PCR relied on a set of 60 Vbeta primers and 13 Jbeta primers. The protocol was immunoSEQ multiplex PCR, while the TCRdb copy is restricted to in-frame clones and leaves out a portion. The sample holds some 110,000 clones, approximately 73% seen once. The J gene is TRBJ2-2, the V gene TRBV6-1, with D perhaps matching TRBD1 (5 bases). Sequences were obtained from PBMCs. The source is a man aged 55 to 70 in good health and CMV-seropositive. The CDR3 region has the DNA TGTGCCAGCAGTCTCCTCACCAGGGCCACCGGGGAGCTGTTTTTT. It encodes CASSLLTRATGELFF.